The 20 T cell receptor beta chains given below trace back to one sample, sequenced in a study of blood T cell repertoires in COVID-19. Only in-frame clones appear in the TCRdb table, and some are missing; sequencing was by immunoSEQ multiplex PCR. The sample carries 30,000 to 35,000 clones, approximately 91% recorded once. The sequenced sample was peripheral blood. The receptor source for this set is a human donor in a cohort sampled during active COVID-19.

The chain is built from TRBV5-1 and TRBJ1-2; D is uncertain. The germline CDR1 and CDR2 sequences are SGHRS and YFSETQ. The V end was cut by 4 bases, the J end by 2 bases, with 15 bases between. The CDR3 is 15 amino acids. CDR3 sequence reads: CASSKVEAGNYGYTF. CDR3 nucleotides: TGCGCCAGCAGCAAGGTAGAGGCGGGGAACTATGGCTACACCTTC.

V usage is TRBV4-2 and J usage is TRBJ2-1; TRBD2 matches 8 bases. This CDR3 is built from 13 residues. Germline values: CDR1 LGHNA, CDR2 YNFKEQ. With V trimmed by 6 bases and J by 9 bases, 7 bases remained unmatched. CDR3 in amino acids: CASRGAGGTEQFF. CDR3 DNA: TGTGCCAGCAGAGGCGCGGGAGGAACTGAGCAGTTCTTC.

The chain employs TRBV7-2 and TRBJ2-5; D is ambiguous. Trimming took 3 bases from V and 1 from J, leaving 6 bases between them. The CDR3 is 13 residues long. Looked up from germline, CDR1 is SGHTA and CDR2 is FQGNSA. The CDR3 DNA is TGTGCCAGCAGCTTTCGACTCCAAGAGACCCAGTACTTC. This translates into CASSFRLQETQYF. Together with reference TRBV7-2 and TRBJ2-5, the CDR3 gives the full variable domain: GAGVSQSPSNKVTEKGKDVELRCDPISGHTALYWYRQSLGQGLEFLIYFQGNSAPDKSGLPSDRFSAERTGGSVSTLTIQRTQQEDSAVYLCASSFRLQETQYFGPGTRLLVL.

The V call is TRBV7-3, the J call TRBJ1-3; D unresolved. The CDR3 loop spans 14 amino acids. V was shortened by 2 bases and J by 3 bases, with 8 bases between the two germline ends. CDR1 is SGHTA and CDR2 is FQGTGA in the germline V gene. The CDR3 bases are TGTGCCAGCAGCTTAGCGCCGGGTGGAAACACCATATATTTT. Amino acid sequence: CASSLAPGGNTIYF.

The rearrangement uses TRBV6-5 and TRBJ2-7; the D gene is possibly TRBD2 (5 bases). CDR3 length: 13 residues. V lost 6 bases to trimming and J lost 7 bases, with 16 bases between them. The germline CDR1 and CDR2 sequences are MNHEY and SVGAGI. CDR3 loop: CASSRHRGDEQYF. CDR3 nucleotides: TGTGCCAGCAGCCGACATCGGGGAGATGAGCAGTACTTC.

The rearrangement joins TRBV4-2 to TRBJ2-5; 11 bases map to TRBD2. Unmatched junction bases numbered 6, after V lost 2 bases and J lost 1 base. The CDR3 runs 17 residues. Germline assignment: CDR1 LGHNA and CDR2 YNFKEQ. Here the CDR3 DNA reads TGTGCCAGCAGCCAAACGGCCGGGACTAGCGGCCAAGAGACCCAGTACTTC. Amino acid sequence: CASSQTAGTSGQETQYF.

The chain recombines TRBV25-1 with TRBJ1-1; 7 bases fit TRBD1. The germline V gene has CDR1 MGHDK and CDR2 SYGVNS. The CDR3 is 14 amino acids. Unmatched junction bases numbered 5, after V lost 4 bases and J lost 3 bases. The CDR3 bases are TGTGCCAGCAGTGGCCTAACAGGGGACACTGAAGCTTTCTTT. Protein sequence: CASSGLTGDTEAFF.

The chain uses TRBV28 and TRBJ1-1, with D possibly matching TRBD1 (5 bases). In germline, CDR1 is MDHEN, CDR2 SYDVKM. With 6 bases removed from V and 6 bases from J, the gap between germline ends came to 11 bases. The CDR3 runs to 12 residues. This CDR3 is CASSSGFSEAFF. The CDR3 nucleotides are TGTGCCAGCAGCTCAGGGTTCTCTGAAGCTTTCTTT.

The rearrangement links TRBV7-9 to TRBJ1-1, with D hard to call. This CDR3 is built from 14 residues. Trimming cost V 4 bases and J 1 base, with 10 bases left between them. In germline, CDR1 is SEHNR, CDR2 FQNEAQ (reference sequence). The CDR3 DNA reads as TGTGCCAGCAGCTCCTTAGGGAGGAACACTGAAGCTTTCTTT. Translating gives CASSSLGRNTEAFF.

The chain carries TRBV18 and TRBJ2-7; possible D gene TRBD2, 6 bases. CDR1 and CDR2 from the germline V gene are KGHSH and LQKENI. The CDR3 sequence is 14 residues long. Trimming stripped 0 bases from V and 3 bases from J, with 9 bases between. CDR3 residues: CASSPPSGVYEQYF. The DNA for the CDR3 is TGTGCCAGCTCACCACCTAGCGGAGTCTACGAGCAGTACTTC.

The chain employs TRBV7-2 and TRBJ2-3; 10 bases agree with TRBD2. Germline V gives CDR1 SGHTA, CDR2 FQGNSA. The CDR3 loop spans 18 amino acids. The V segment lost 0 bases and the J segment 4 bases; nucleotides outside the gene matches: 10. DNA for the CDR3: TGTGCCAGCAGCTTAGCACGGCGGCTAGCGGGAGCAGCAGATACGCAGTATTTT. Translating gives CASSLARRLAGAADTQYF.

The V call is TRBV24-1, the J call TRBJ2-1; 9 bases line up with TRBD1. J gave up 7 bases and V 4 bases, and 7 bases lay outside the gene matches. The CDR3 consists of 15 residues. CDR1 and CDR2 (germline): KGHDR, SFDVKD. CDR3 sequence (DNA): TGTGCCACCAGTGAAACCGGGACAGGGTTTAATGAGCAGTTCTTC. It codes for CATSETGTGFNEQFF.

V gene TRBV5-1 combines with J gene TRBJ2-2, with a tentative D call TRBD1 (6 bases). This CDR3 contains 16 residues. Per the germline V gene, CDR1 is SGHRS and CDR2 is YFSETQ. With 3 bases removed from V and 4 bases from J, the gap between germline ends came to 16 bases. CDR3 loop: CASSYGQRTTTGELFF. The CDR3 nucleotides are TGCGCCAGCAGCTACGGACAGCGGACGACCACCGGGGAGCTGTTTTTT.

The V gene is TRBV5-8, the J gene TRBJ1-6; TRBD1 matches 7 bases. Germline V gene lookup returns CDR1 SGHTS and CDR2 YDEGEE. J lost 9 bases, V lost 2 bases, and 11 bases had no gene match. The CDR3 consists of 16 residues. The CDR3 DNA reads TGTGCCAGCAGCTTACAGGGGTTTGGGGACGGTTCACCCCTCCACTTT. Translated, it gives CASSLQGFGDGSPLHF. Using reference TRBV5-8 and TRBJ1-6 for the parts outside the CDR3, the full variable domain is EAGVTQSPTHLIKTRGQQATLRCSPISGHTSVYWYQQALGLGLQFLLWYDEGEERNRGNFPPRFSGRQFPNYSSELNVNALELEDSALYLCASSLQGFGDGSPLHFGNGTRLTVT.

This chain connects TRBV18 to TRBJ2-5; 8 bases align to TRBD1. The J segment lost 5 bases and the V segment lost 4 bases, leaving 15 bases of the junction unmatched. CDR1 is KGHSH and CDR2 is LQKENI in the germline V gene. The CDR3 runs 17 residues. The CDR3 DNA reads TGTGCCAGCTCACGAATTGCAGGACAGGGTATCAGGGAGACCCAGTACTTC. Translation gives CASSRIAGQGIRETQYF.

V and J are TRBV5-1 and TRBJ2-2, with D possibly TRBD1 on 5 matching bases. This CDR3 comprises 15 residues. The germline gives CDR1 SGHRS, CDR2 YFSETQ. V was pared by 4 bases and J by 0 bases, with 10 bases between. CDR3 DNA: TGCGCCAGCAGCATAGGACACGCGAACACCGGGGAGCTGTTTTTT. It codes for CASSIGHANTGELFF.

This clone was counted once. This chain connects TRBV18 to TRBJ2-1; TRBD2 is a possible D gene (7 bases). The V and J ends lost 3 bases and 7 bases respectively, with 19 bases between them. In germline, CDR1 is KGHSH, CDR2 LQKENI. The CDR3 length is 16 residues. CDR3 region: CASSPGGGALGNEQFF. The CDR3, as DNA: TGTGCCAGCTCACCTGGAGGGGGGGCTCTCGGTAATGAGCAGTTCTTC.

The table lists this clone with a count of one. The same CDR3 also results from other DNA sequences found in this sample. The chain couples TRBV4-3 to TRBJ2-2; 7 bases map to TRBD1. The CDR3 covers 15 residues. Germline V gene sequence: CDR1 LGHNA, CDR2 YSLEER. V shed 1 base and J 2 bases; nucleotides not matched to a gene: 1. CDR3 nucleotide sequence: TGCGCCAGCAGCCAAGGGACAGGAAACACCGGGGAGCTGTTTTTT. As protein: CASSQGTGNTGELFF.

The chain combines TRBV9 with TRBJ1-4, with D unclear. Per germline, CDR1 SGDLS and CDR2 YYNGEE. This CDR3 is 14 amino acids long. V dropped 2 bases and J dropped 3 bases, with 8 bases sitting between them. The DNA for the CDR3 is TGTGCCAGCAGCGTCTCAGGATCTAATGAAAAACTGTTTTTT. Amino acid sequence: CASSVSGSNEKLFF.

This chain links TRBV29-1 with TRBJ2-1; 8 nucleotides align to TRBD2. The germline V gene encodes CDR1 SQVTM and CDR2 ANQGSEA. V was clipped by 3 bases and J by 4 bases; unmatched bases: 2. The CDR3 consists of 13 residues. The CDR3 region has the DNA TGCAGCGTTGATGCTAGCGGGTACAATGAGCAGTTCTTC. Protein product: CSVDASGYNEQFF.